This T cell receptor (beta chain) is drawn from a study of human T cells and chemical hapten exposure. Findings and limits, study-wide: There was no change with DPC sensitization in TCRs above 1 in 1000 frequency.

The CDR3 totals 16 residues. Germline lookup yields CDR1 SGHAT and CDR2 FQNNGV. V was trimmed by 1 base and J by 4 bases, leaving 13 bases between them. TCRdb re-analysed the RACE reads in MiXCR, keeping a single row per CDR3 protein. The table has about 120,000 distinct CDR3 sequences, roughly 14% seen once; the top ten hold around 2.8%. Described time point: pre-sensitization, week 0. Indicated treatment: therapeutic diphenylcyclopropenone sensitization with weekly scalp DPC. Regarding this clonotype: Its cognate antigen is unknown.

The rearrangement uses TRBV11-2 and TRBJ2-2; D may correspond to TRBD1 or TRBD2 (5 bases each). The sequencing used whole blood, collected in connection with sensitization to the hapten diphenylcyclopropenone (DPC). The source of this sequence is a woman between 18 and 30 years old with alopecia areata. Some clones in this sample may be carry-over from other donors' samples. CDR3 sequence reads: CASSLVRGVATGELFF. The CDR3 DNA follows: TGTGCCAGCAGCTTAGTTCGAGGGGTCGCCACCGGGGAGCTGTTTTTT.